This T cell receptor beta chain was found in a study of OX40 agonist ivuxolimab in advanced cancers. At the level of the whole study: Ivuxolimab, which targeted the costimulatory receptor OX40 (CD134), was an agonistic, fully human IgG2 monoclonal antibody. Intravenous ivuxolimab was administered to patients every 2 weeks at six dose levels: 0.01, 0.1, 0.3, 1.5, 3 and 10 mg/kg. The paper covers the monotherapy dose-escalation part of the phase I ivuxolimab trial, which included N ≈ 50 patients. The point of sequencing TCRbeta in the periphery was to test whether ivuxolimab changed TCR sequence diversity and drove clonal T-cell expansion. Patients were allowed to have had prior anti-PD-1, anti-PD-L1 or anti-CTLA-4 therapy, and about 40% of the dose-escalation patients had been treated with checkpoint inhibitors. A male proportion of around 80% and a mean age of around 60 years, ranging from 23 to 79, were recorded for the dose-escalation cohort. Of the 50 to 55 dose-escalation patients, hepatocellular carcinoma was present in around 19, melanoma in some 15, renal cell carcinoma in 9 and head and neck cancer in 9. Partial responses were achieved by three dose-escalation patients, of whom one had hepatocellular carcinoma and two had cutaneous melanoma. Beyond this particular receptor, the publication reports: After ivuxolimab, expanded clones were on average more numerous among CD8+ T cells than among CD4+ T cells. At doses from 0.1 to 3.0 mg/kg, clonal expansion was seen in both CD4+ and CD8+ blood T cells between baseline and week 6. Low levels of normalized T-cell clonal expansion were also seen in some patients who did not respond. Antigen specificity was not determined for the clonally expanded peripheral T cells. Partial responders in the 0.1-3.0 mg/kg groups had among the lowest normalized peripheral clonal expansion, especially among CD8+ T cells.

Patients with a history of autoimmune disease or receiving systemic immunosuppression were excluded from the trial. In every dose cohort, peripheral blood was drawn for TCR sequencing at baseline, cycle 4 day 1, and cycle 7 day 1. The samples were drawn from a first-in-human, open-label, multicenter phase I dose-escalation trial of ivuxolimab. Adults with locally advanced or metastatic melanoma, renal cell carcinoma, hepatocellular carcinoma or head and neck squamous cell carcinoma were enrolled in the trial. CD4+ and CD8+ T cells were sorted separately from peripheral blood before TCR sequencing. Genomic DNA was isolated from the sorted cells so that the TCRbeta CDR3 region could be sequenced. TCRbeta CDR3 regions were sequenced using the immunoSEQ Assay. Held by TCRdb, this immuneACCESS table contains in-frame sequences only and omits some clones. Under half of the omission traces to an unresolved V gene where checked; the cause of the rest is unknown. A total of tens of thousands of clones appear in this sample, 65% to 90% of them only once. 0.95% to 1.3% of the sample is in the top ten clones.

Notes on this clone: The antigen it recognizes is unknown. No base quality values were provided; no much bigger clone lies one nucleotide off.

From its cysteine to its phenylalanine, the CDR3 spans 15 amino acids. Of all the DNA, just the CDR3 is kept, 45 bases in frame from base 1. From a lookup of the germline V gene, CDR1 and CDR2 are SGHTA and FQGNSA. Ends trimmed: V by 3 bases, J by 4 bases; bases unmatched to a gene: 6. The sample here was CD4+ or CD8+ T cells sorted from blood, taken in a trial of the OX40 agonist ivuxolimab. This TCR was recovered from an adult with an advanced solid tumor such as melanoma, head and neck, liver or kidney cancer. This receptor chain uses TRBV7-2 and TRBJ2-1, and TRBD1 matches 7 of the central bases. In nucleotides, the sequence is TGTGCCAGCAGCTTTGAGGGGGCGAGTTACAATGAGCAGTTCTTC. The resulting protein is CASSFEGASYNEQFF. With the rest looked up from the reference TRBV7-2 and TRBJ2-1 genes rather than sequenced, the full variable domain is GAGVSQSPSNKVTEKGKDVELRCDPISGHTALYWYRQSLGQGLEFLIYFQGNSAPDKSGLPSDRFSAERTGGSVSTLTIQRTQQEDSAVYLCASSFEGASYNEQFFGPGTRLTVL.